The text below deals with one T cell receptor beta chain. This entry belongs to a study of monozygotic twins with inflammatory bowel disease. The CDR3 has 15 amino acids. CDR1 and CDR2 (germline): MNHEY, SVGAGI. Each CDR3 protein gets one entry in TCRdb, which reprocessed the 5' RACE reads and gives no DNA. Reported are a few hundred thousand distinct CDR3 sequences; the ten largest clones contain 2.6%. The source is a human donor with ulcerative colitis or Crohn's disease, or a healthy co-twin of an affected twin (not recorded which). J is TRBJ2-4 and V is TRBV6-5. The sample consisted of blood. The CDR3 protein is CASSSTLGAKNIQYF.